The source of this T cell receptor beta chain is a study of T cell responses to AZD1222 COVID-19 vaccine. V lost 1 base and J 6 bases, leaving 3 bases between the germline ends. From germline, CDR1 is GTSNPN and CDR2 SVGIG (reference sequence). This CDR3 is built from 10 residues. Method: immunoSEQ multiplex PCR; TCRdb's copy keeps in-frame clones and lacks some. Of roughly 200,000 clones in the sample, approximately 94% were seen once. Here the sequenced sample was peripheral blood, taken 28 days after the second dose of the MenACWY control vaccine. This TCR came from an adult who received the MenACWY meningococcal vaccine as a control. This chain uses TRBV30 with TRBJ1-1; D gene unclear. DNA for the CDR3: TGTGCCTGGAGTGGCCCTGAAGCTTTCTTT. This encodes CAWSGPEAFF. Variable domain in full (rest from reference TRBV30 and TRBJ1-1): SQTIHQWPATLVQPVGSPLSLECTVEGTSNPNLYWYRQAAGRGLQLLFYSVGIGQISSEVPQNLSASRPQDRQFILSSKKLLLSDSGFYLCAWSGPEAFFGQGTRLTVV.